The source of this TCR beta chain is a study of memory CD4+ T cells and cytomegalovirus serostatus. For the study at large: This sample comes from healthy Belgian adults, eight or nine CMV seropositive, some 22 seronegative. General observations from the study: The CMV-associated TCR signature appears largely within the CD4+ memory repertoire. Median bootstrapped AUC for CMV status was around 0.95 originally, 0.85 to 0.92 US-trained.

V gave up 4 bases and J gave up 2 bases; unmatched junction bases: 5. The CDR3 extends over 15 amino acids. Germline values: CDR1 SGHDN, CDR2 FVKESK. The data were produced by immunoSEQ multiplex PCR, yet TCRdb's version contains in-frame clones alone and is incomplete. This sample carries tens of thousands of clones, over 60% of them seen once, and the ten largest clones take roughly 0.94%. The sort gate was single viable CD3+CD4+CD8-CD45RO+ cells for memory CD4+ T cells. Serum IgG to CMV pp150, pp28, p38 and p52 defined serostatus. About this clone: Its target is not known.

The rearrangement links TRBV14 to TRBJ2-3; 8 nucleotides match TRBD1. This clonotype was obtained from an adult in good health and CMV-seronegative. Sequenced input: memory CD4+ T cells from blood. CDR3 DNA: TGTGCCAGCAGCCCCGGGACAGGCGCCACAGATACGCAGTATTTT. Its translation: CASSPGTGATDTQYF.